Following are 27 T cell receptor beta chains from one sample sequenced in a study of blood T cell repertoires in COVID-19. Data came from immunoSEQ multiplex PCR; TCRdb stores just in-frame clones and leaves some out. The data show under 200,000 clones, more than 70% seen once. The sample consisted of peripheral blood. These receptors originate from a man between 50 and 59 years old with active or convalescent COVID-19.

On this clone: This specimen includes other DNA sequences encoding the same CDR3. The chain employs TRBV5-1 and TRBJ2-2; the D is unclear. The germline gives CDR1 SGHRS, CDR2 YFSETQ. The V end lost 3 bases, the J end lost 1 base, and 7 bases lay between the germline ends. CDR3 length equals 14 residues. The CDR3 spells CASSSLGNTGELFF. Written as DNA, the CDR3 is TGCGCCAGCAGCTCGCTAGGGAACACCGGGGAGCTGTTTTTT.

Concerning this clone itself: The identical CDR3 is also encoded by other nucleotide sequences in the sample. The V and J genes are TRBV18 and TRBJ2-5; D might be TRBD1 (5 bases). The V and J ends lost 1 base and 1 base respectively, with 10 bases between them. CDR1 and CDR2 (germline): KGHSH, LQKENI. The CDR3 sequence is 15 residues long. The CDR3 sequence is CASSPLRDSQETQYF. In DNA form, the CDR3 reads TGTGCCAGCTCACCACTCAGGGATTCCCAAGAGACCCAGTACTTC.

A few counts support this clone. The rearrangement joins TRBV6-6 to TRBJ1-6; weak D call: TRBD1 (6 bases). The CDR3 is 15 residues long. Deletions cut 6 bases from V and 8 bases from J, with 17 bases between. Germline CDR1 and CDR2: MNHNY and SVGAGI (reference sequence). The CDR3 is CASSARRDTDSPLHF. CDR3 coding DNA: TGTGCCAGCAGCGCTCGCCGGGACACAGATTCACCCCTCCACTTT.

About this clone itself: Sequence at one end of the junction differs from germline and may be a read error. The genes are TRBV7-7 and TRBJ2-3; 7 bases line up with TRBD2. Germline V gene sequence: CDR1 SSHAT, CDR2 FNYEAQ (reference sequence). This CDR3 contains 15 residues. CDR3 sequence: CASSLSSGRTDTQYF. The CDR3 DNA follows: TGTGCTAGCAGTTTATCTAGCGGACGCACAGATACGCAGTATTTT. The entire variable domain, with the rest obtained from reference TRBV7-7 and TRBJ2-3, is as follows: GAGVSQSPRYKVTKRGQDVTLRCDPISSHATLYWYQQALGQGPEFLTYFNYEAQPDKSGLPSDRFSAERPEGSISTLTIQRTEQRDSAMYRCASSLSSGRTDTQYFGPGTRLTVL.

The V gene is TRBV5-1, the J gene TRBJ1-2; perhaps TRBD1 as D (5 bases). Per germline, CDR1 SGHRS and CDR2 YFSETQ. V lost 5 bases, J lost 5 bases, and 19 bases lay in between. The CDR3 is 15 residues long. The CDR3 nucleotides are TGCGCCAGCAGTCCTGGTCCTGGACAAGTATATGGCTACACCTTC. Protein product: CASSPGPGQVYGYTF.

The V call is TRBV7-2, the J call TRBJ2-2, with D possibly matching TRBD2 (5 bases). The V end lost 6 bases, the J end lost 0 bases, and 14 bases lay between the germline ends. The length of the CDR3 is 16 residues. Looked up from germline, CDR1 is SGHTA and CDR2 is FQGNSA. The CDR3 spells CASRSRRAANTGELFF. In DNA form, the CDR3 reads TGTGCCAGCAGATCCCGGCGGGCAGCGAACACCGGGGAGCTGTTTTTT.

The table lists this clone with a count of one. Within the sample, other DNA sequences also encode this same CDR3. Here the CDR3 DNA reads TGTGCCAGTAGTATAGGCAGGAACACTGAAGCTTTCTTT. This gives the protein CASSIGRNTEAFF. This chain joins TRBV19 and TRBJ1-1; no reliable D call. Germline assignment: CDR1 LNHDA and CDR2 SQIVND (reference sequence). There are 13 residues in the CDR3. The germline V and J ends were trimmed by 1 base and 1 base, with 4 bases remaining between them. Filled out from reference TRBV19 and TRBJ1-1, the complete variable domain reads DGGITQSPKYLFRKEGQNVTLSCEQNLNHDAMYWYRQDPGQGLRLIYYSQIVNDFQKGDIAEGYSVSREKKESFPLTVTSAQKNPTAFYLCASSIGRNTEAFFGQGTRLTVV.

The sample holds one count of this clone. The chain is built from TRBV11-3 and TRBJ2-7; 10 bases align to TRBD2. Germline CDR1 SGHNT, CDR2 YENEEA. The CDR3 extends over 14 amino acids. The V segment lost 5 bases and the J segment 2 bases; nucleotides outside the gene matches: 3. The CDR3 protein is CASSVTSGTYEQYF. The CDR3 DNA is TGTGCCAGCAGCGTTACTAGCGGGACCTACGAGCAGTACTTC. The full variable domain, completed using reference TRBV11-3 and TRBJ2-7, is EAGVVQSPRYKIIEKKQPVAFWCNPISGHNTLYWYLQNLGQGPELLIRYENEEAVDDSQLPKDRFSAERLKGVDSTLKIQPAELGDSAVYLCASSVTSGTYEQYFGPGTRLTVT.

The chain links TRBV19 to TRBJ2-7, with a weak D call TRBD2 (6 bases). This CDR3 is built from 16 residues. Trimming stripped 5 bases from V and 2 bases from J, with 19 bases between. CDR1 LNHDA and CDR2 SQIVND come from the germline V gene (reference sequence). DNA for the CDR3: TGTGCCAGTAGTCCCACGAGTAGCGGACTTACCTACGAGCAGTACTTC. It yields the protein CASSPTSSGLTYEQYF.

This chain joins TRBV7-2 and TRBJ1-6, with D possibly being TRBD1 (5 bases). Germline V CDR1 and CDR2: SGHTA, FQGNSA. The CDR3 contains 15 residues. The V gene lost 5 bases and the J gene lost 10 bases, with 18 bases spanning the gap. CDR3 bases: TGTGCCAGCAGCCTACAACAGGTTTCAAGGTCACCCCTCCACTTT. Amino acids: CASSLQQVSRSPLHF.

This clone was observed a handful of times. This rearrangement joins TRBV6-5 to TRBJ2-1; D gene ambiguous. Germline-derived CDR1 and CDR2 are MNHEY and SVGAGI. V was clipped by 4 bases and J by 0 bases, with 13 bases between them. The CDR3 runs to 16 residues. CDR3 sequence: CASSSPSVSSYNEQFF. In DNA form, the CDR3 reads TGTGCCAGCAGTTCGCCCAGCGTAAGCTCCTACAATGAGCAGTTCTTC.

The chain recombines TRBV6-5 with TRBJ1-3, with 7 bases identical to TRBD1. This CDR3 contains 11 residues. The V gene's germline CDR1 is MNHEY and CDR2 SVGAGI. Trimming at V came to 7 bases and at J to 7 bases, leaving 1 base not matched to a gene. CDR3 DNA: TGTGCCAGCACACAGGGGAACACCATATATTTT. Translating gives CASTQGNTIYF.

In this sample, this clone turned up once. J is TRBJ1-5 and V is TRBV6-2 or TRBV6-3, with a possible D match to TRBD1 (6 bases). Germline loops: CDR1 MNHEY, CDR2 SVGEGT. Trimming stripped 6 bases from V and 5 bases from J, with 14 bases between. The CDR3 extends over 14 amino acids. The CDR3 DNA sequence: TGTGCCAGCAGCCTTGACAGGAGAGATCAGCCCCAGCATTTT. Encoded protein: CASSLDRRDQPQHF.

This clone has just one count. The chain joins TRBV25-1 to TRBJ1-2, with TRBD1 matching over 8 bases. Germline assignment: CDR1 MGHDK and CDR2 SYGVNS. Unmatched junction bases numbered 10, after V lost 8 bases and J lost 8 bases. The CDR3 spans 13 residues. The CDR3 DNA reads as TGTGCCAGCCGCCGACAGGGGCTGGGAGGCTACACCTTC. This translates into CASRRQGLGGYTF.

This chain joins TRBV5-1 and TRBJ1-1, with D possibly TRBD1 on 5 matching bases. The CDR3 runs 16 residues. CDR1 and CDR2 from the germline V gene are SGHRS and YFSETQ. Trimming removed 6 bases from V and 4 bases from J, with 22 bases in between. The CDR3 nucleotides read TGCGCCAGCACTCCGGGGGGGACCGAAATGGGCACTGAAGCTTTCTTT. Amino acids: CASTPGGTEMGTEAFF.

The rearrangement uses TRBV12-3 or TRBV12-4 and TRBJ1-5, with D perhaps TRBD1 (6 bases). V lost 2 bases to trimming and J lost 6 bases, with 8 bases between them. This CDR3 is built from 13 residues. The CDR3 is CASSLRGGQPQHF. CDR3 sequence (DNA): TGTGCCAGCAGTTTAAGGGGGGGTCAGCCCCAGCATTTT.

The V and J genes are TRBV4-1 and TRBJ2-1; 8 bases fit TRBD2. The CDR3 is made up of 15 amino acids. CDR1 MGHRA and CDR2 YSYEKL come from the germline V gene. J was trimmed by 7 bases and V by 1 base; bases with no gene match: 6. CDR3 nucleotide sequence: TGCGCCAGCAGCCAAGTTTGGCGGGGGGCTAATGAGCAGTTCTTC. Its translation: CASSQVWRGANEQFF.

Only one count was recorded for this clone. V is TRBV7-2 and J is TRBJ1-2; 10 positions match TRBD1. The ends lost 6 bases at V and 3 bases at J; junction bases unmatched: 7. The germline gives CDR1 SGHTA, CDR2 FQGNSA. The CDR3 sequence is 15 residues long. CDR3 nucleotide sequence: TGTGCCAGCAGTCGACAGGGGGCGGCTGACTATGGCTACACCTTC. Translation: CASSRQGAADYGYTF.

The chain combines TRBV19 with TRBJ2-3; D is undetermined. Germline V lookup: CDR1 LNHDA, CDR2 SQIVND (reference sequence). The CDR3 covers 17 residues. V dropped 1 base and J dropped 5 bases, with 19 bases sitting between them. CDR3 sequence: CASSIVPPTSSGDTQYF. For the CDR3, the DNA is TGTGCCAGTAGTATAGTGCCCCCAACGAGTTCGGGAGATACGCAGTATTTT. The entire variable domain, with the rest obtained from reference TRBV19 and TRBJ2-3, is as follows: DGGITQSPKYLFRKEGQNVTLSCEQNLNHDAMYWYRQDPGQGLRLIYYSQIVNDFQKGDIAEGYSVSREKKESFPLTVTSAQKNPTAFYLCASSIVPPTSSGDTQYFGPGTRLTVL.

This chain links TRBV11-2 with TRBJ2-7, with a possible D match to TRBD2 (6 bases). CDR1 is SGHAT and CDR2 is FQNNGV in the germline V gene. The CDR3 is 17 amino acids. Trimming left V 2 bases short and J 2 bases short, with 19 bases between. The chain's CDR3 is CASSLRLTAGLTYEQYF. Written as DNA, the CDR3 is TGTGCCAGCAGCTTAAGATTGACGGCGGGACTGACCTACGAGCAGTACTTC.

This chain connects TRBV24-1 to TRBJ2-1; TRBD2 is a possible D gene (6 bases). V dropped 9 bases and J dropped 7 bases, with 15 bases sitting between them. Germline lookup yields CDR1 KGHDR and CDR2 SFDVKD. CDR3 length: 13 residues. The CDR3 here is CATGASATNEQFF. Here the CDR3 DNA reads TGTGCCACCGGAGCTAGCGCGACAAATGAGCAGTTCTTC.

For the CDR3, the DNA is TGCGCCAGCAGTGAGTCCGGGTTCTACGAGCAGTACTTC. This codes for CASSESGFYEQYF. The J gene is TRBJ2-7, the V gene TRBV10-2; D remains unclear. The germline V gene has CDR1 WSHSY and CDR2 SAAADI. CDR3 length equals 13 residues. V lost 0 bases to trimming and J lost 3 bases, with 6 bases between them.

The chain carries TRBV3-1 (or the pseudogene TRBV3-2) and TRBJ1-4, with D maybe TRBD1 (5 bases). The CDR3 sequence is 14 residues long. V dropped 0 bases and J dropped 8 bases, with 10 bases sitting between them. Germline V gene lookup returns CDR1 LGHDT and CDR2 YNNKEL (reference sequence). The CDR3 is CASSQDPRGEKLFF. For the CDR3, the DNA is TGTGCCAGCAGCCAAGATCCTCGGGGGGAAAAACTGTTTTTT.

The chain couples TRBV20-1 to TRBJ2-7, with 8 bases that match TRBD2. Germline loops: CDR1 DFQATT, CDR2 SNEGSKA (reference sequence). The V segment lost 3 bases and the J segment 7 bases; nucleotides outside the gene matches: 8. This CDR3 is 13 amino acids long. The CDR3 protein is CSASSAGDGEQYF. CDR3 nucleotides: TGCAGTGCTAGTTCAGCGGGGGATGGAGAGCAGTACTTC.

Here the CDR3 reads CASTGQGLGNEQFF. In DNA form, the CDR3 reads TGTGCCAGCACAGGACAGGGATTAGGGAATGAGCAGTTCTTC. The J gene is TRBJ2-1, the V gene TRBV25-1; 8 bases are a match to TRBD1. V was pared by 7 bases and J by 7 bases, with 9 bases of the junction left unmatched. Germline-derived CDR1 and CDR2 are MGHDK and SYGVNS. The CDR3 is 14 amino acids.

The CDR3 is CASSQDSAGLMGEAFF. In DNA, the CDR3 is TGTGCCAGCAGCCAAGATTCGGCAGGGTTGATGGGTGAAGCTTTCTTT. This chain connects TRBV4-2 to TRBJ1-1, with a tentative D call TRBD1 (5 bases). The germline CDR1 and CDR2 sequences are LGHNA and YNFKEQ. The CDR3 is 16 residues long. V dropped 0 bases and J dropped 7 bases, with 18 bases sitting between them.

This chain links TRBV15 with TRBJ2-4; TRBD2 matches at 10 bases. The germline CDR1 and CDR2 sequences are LNHNV and YYDKDF (reference sequence). Trimming at V came to 0 bases and at J to 7 bases, leaving 3 bases not matched to a gene. The CDR3 has 15 residues. The CDR3 DNA is TGTGCCACCAGCAGAGACGTAGCGGGGGGCAACATTCAGTACTTC. Protein sequence: CATSRDVAGGNIQYF.